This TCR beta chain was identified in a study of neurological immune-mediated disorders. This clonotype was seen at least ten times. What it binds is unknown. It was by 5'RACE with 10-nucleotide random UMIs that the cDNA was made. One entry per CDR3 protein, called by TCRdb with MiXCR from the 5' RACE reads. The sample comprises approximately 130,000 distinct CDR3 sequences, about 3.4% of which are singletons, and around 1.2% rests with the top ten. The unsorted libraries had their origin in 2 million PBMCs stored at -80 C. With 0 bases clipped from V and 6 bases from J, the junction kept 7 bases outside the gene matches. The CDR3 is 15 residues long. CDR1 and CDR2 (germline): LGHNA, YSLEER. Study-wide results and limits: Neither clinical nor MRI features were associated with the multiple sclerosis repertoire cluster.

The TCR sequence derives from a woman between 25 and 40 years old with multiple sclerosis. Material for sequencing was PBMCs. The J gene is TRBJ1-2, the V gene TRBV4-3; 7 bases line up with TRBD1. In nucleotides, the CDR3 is TGCGCCAGCAGCCAAGAAAAGGGGGCGTATGATGGCTACACCTTC. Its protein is CASSQEKGAYDGYTF.